The next 25 T cell receptor beta chains were all read from a single sample in a study of technical replicates of blood from several donors. Clones were read by immunoSEQ multiplex PCR, and TCRdb kept only the in-frame ones, dropping some. The sample includes about 100,000 clones, around 95% of them seen just once. The sequenced sample consisted of T cells isolated from PBMCs. The receptors derive from a human donor in good health.

The sample holds a few counts of this clone. The rearrangement uses TRBV4-1 and TRBJ1-1; TRBD1 agrees at 8 bases. Germline V gives CDR1 MGHRA, CDR2 YSYEKL. This CDR3 has 14 amino acids. Losses at the gene ends were 6 bases for V and 6 bases for J; bases not matched to a gene: 9. The CDR3 coding sequence is TGCGCCAGCAGGCAGACAGGGGTGGTGTCTGAAGCTTTCTTT. This encodes CASRQTGVVSEAFF.

The J gene is TRBJ2-2, the V gene TRBV4-2, with D unclear. V was shortened by 4 bases and J by 5 bases, with 8 bases between the two germline ends. Germline lookup yields CDR1 LGHNA and CDR2 YNFKEQ. The CDR3 runs 13 residues. The CDR3 DNA is TGTGCCAGCAGCCTGGGCGAGACCGGGGAGCTGTTTTTT. Translated: CASSLGETGELFF.

The gene calls are TRBV6-1 and TRBJ2-1; 11 bases match TRBD1. This CDR3 region has 13 residues. The germline V gene has CDR1 MNHNS and CDR2 SASEGT. The V segment lost 7 bases and the J segment 12 bases; nucleotides outside the gene matches: 8. The CDR3 DNA reads as TGTGCCAGCACCCACCTGGACAGGGGGCTGCAGTTCTTC. Translated, it gives CASTHLDRGLQFF.

The rearrangement joins TRBV6-6 to TRBJ2-7, with TRBD1 identical over 7 bases. CDR1 and CDR2 from the germline V gene are MNHNY and SVGAGI (reference sequence). This CDR3 is built from 14 residues. V gave up 6 bases and J gave up 6 bases; unmatched junction bases: 11. This CDR3 reads CASSRGQAGGEQYF. Here the CDR3 DNA reads TGTGCCAGCAGCAGAGGACAGGCCGGTGGCGAGCAGTACTTC.

V gene TRBV27 combines with J gene TRBJ2-7, with 7 bases aligning to TRBD2. CDR1 MNHEY and CDR2 SMNVEV come from the germline V gene (reference sequence). Unmatched junction bases numbered 6, after V lost 3 bases and J lost 4 bases. The CDR3 runs to 14 residues. The CDR3 loop is CASSFRGSLYEQYF. As DNA, the CDR3 is TGTGCCAGCAGTTTCCGCGGGAGTCTGTACGAGCAGTACTTC.

The chain combines TRBV15 with TRBJ2-2; tentatively, D is TRBD1 (6 bases). Germline loops: CDR1 LNHNV, CDR2 YYDKDF (reference sequence). The CDR3 has 16 residues. Deletions cut 5 bases from V and 4 bases from J, with 17 bases between. CDR3 nucleotide sequence: TGTGCCACCAGCGAGGGGGAACGGGATCCCACCGGGGAGCTGTTTTTT. Protein sequence: CATSEGERDPTGELFF.

The chain recombines TRBV27 with TRBJ1-1; D uncertain. The CDR3 length is 17 residues. The germline V gene encodes CDR1 MNHEY and CDR2 SMNVEV (reference sequence). The V end was cut by 2 bases, the J end by 0 bases, with 16 bases between. CDR3: CASSLGPSRRVNTEAFF. The CDR3 nucleotides are TGTGCCAGCAGTTTAGGGCCTTCACGGCGGGTGAACACTGAAGCTTTCTTT.

The genes are TRBV5-6 and TRBJ2-6; D is uncertain. Looked up from germline, CDR1 is SGHDT and CDR2 is YYEEEE. V shed 2 bases and J shed 0 bases, with 9 bases lying between them. The CDR3 loop spans 16 amino acids. CDR3 sequence: CASSLYGFSGANVLTF. In nucleotides, the CDR3 is TGTGCCAGCAGCTTATATGGCTTCTCTGGGGCCAACGTCCTGACTTTC.

This clone was counted a single time. The genes are TRBV7-9 and TRBJ1-2, with TRBD1 identical over 8 bases. The CDR3 contains 14 residues. The junction had 8 bases not matched to a gene; V was cut back by 5 bases and J by 6 bases. The germline CDR1 and CDR2 sequences are SEHNR and FQNEAQ (reference sequence). The CDR3 reads CASSLEMTGDGYTF. In DNA form, the CDR3 reads TGTGCCAGCAGCCTAGAAATGACAGGGGATGGCTACACCTTC.

This rearrangement joins TRBV5-1 to TRBJ2-5; 7 nucleotides line up with TRBD1. This CDR3 comprises 20 residues. With 4 bases clipped from V and 4 bases from J, the junction kept 25 bases outside the gene matches. CDR1 and CDR2 (germline): SGHRS, YFSETQ. CDR3 sequence reads: CASSPGGVQGIVSVLETQYF. The CDR3 coding sequence is TGCGCCAGCAGCCCTGGTGGGGTACAGGGGATTGTCAGTGTATTAGAGACCCAGTACTTC.

This clone was seen a single time. The chain couples TRBV11-3 to TRBJ2-7; 12 nucleotides line up with TRBD2. Germline CDR1 reads SGHNT; CDR2 reads YENEEA. V gave up 3 bases and J gave up 1 base; unmatched junction bases: 4. CDR3 length: 16 amino acids. This CDR3 is CASSFPLAGGSYEQYF. The DNA of the CDR3 is TGTGCCAGCAGCTTTCCTCTAGCGGGGGGGTCCTACGAGCAGTACTTC.

This chain joins TRBV25-1 and TRBJ1-4; possible D gene TRBD1, 5 bases. V gave up 0 bases and J gave up 2 bases, with 7 bases separating them. The CDR3 runs 15 residues. CDR1 and CDR2 from the germline V gene are MGHDK and SYGVNS. The CDR3 reads CASSEYRGTNEKLFF. The DNA for the CDR3 is TGTGCCAGCAGTGAATATCGGGGGACTAATGAAAAACTGTTTTTT.

This chain links TRBV7-3 with TRBJ2-1; D may be TRBD2 (6 bases). CDR3 length equals 13 residues. Trimming shortened V by 1 base and J by 15 bases, and 16 bases separated the two germline ends. Germline CDR1 reads SGHTA; CDR2 reads FQGTGA. DNA of the CDR3: TGTGCCAGCAGCTTAAGCGAAGTGGGGAGGTGGTTCTTC. Residues: CASSLSEVGRWFF. The whole variable domain, filled in from reference TRBV7-3 and TRBJ2-1, reads GAGVSQTPSNKVTEKGKYVELRCDPISGHTALYWYRQSLGQGPEFLIYFQGTGAADDSGLPNDRFFAVRPEGSVSTLKIQRTERGDSAVYLCASSLSEVGRWFFGPGTRLTVL.

The J gene is TRBJ1-3, the V gene TRBV13, with D maybe TRBD1 (5 bases). CDR3 length: 13 amino acids. Germline loops: CDR1 PRHDT, CDR2 FYEKMQ (reference sequence). V was trimmed by 7 bases and J by 2 bases, leaving 9 bases between them. In nucleotides, the CDR3 is TGTGCCAGCAAGGCAGGGACTGGAAACACCATATATTTT. Amino acid sequence: CASKAGTGNTIYF.

The rearrangement joins TRBV28 to TRBJ2-7, with TRBD1 identical over 11 bases. The ends lost 5 bases at V and 6 bases at J; junction bases unmatched: 9. CDR3 length: 15 amino acids. Germline CDR1 is MDHEN and CDR2 is SYDVKM. CDR3 region: CASSPQDRGPSEQYF. CDR3 bases: TGTGCCAGCAGTCCCCAGGACAGGGGGCCTAGCGAGCAGTACTTC.

This clone was observed once. The chain has TRBV11-2 and TRBJ2-5; D unclear. Trimming stripped 5 bases from V and 2 bases from J, with 15 bases between. Looked up from germline, CDR1 is SGHAT and CDR2 is FQNNGV. The CDR3 length is 15 residues. The CDR3 sequence: CASSPRRASQETQYF. CDR3 sequence (DNA): TGTGCCAGCAGCCCCAGGCGAGCCTCTCAAGAGACCCAGTACTTC.

DNA for the CDR3: TGTGCCACCAGCAGACGCTCAACCGGGACAGGAGGACAGCCCCAGCATTTT. Translating it yields CATSRRSTGTGGQPQHF. The V and J genes are TRBV15 and TRBJ1-5; TRBD1 aligns across 8 bases. The CDR3 is made up of 17 amino acids. V lost 2 bases to trimming and J lost 7 bases; unmatched junction nucleotides: 13. From germline, CDR1 is LNHNV and CDR2 YYDKDF (reference sequence).

The chain combines TRBV18 with TRBJ2-5; no reliable D call. This CDR3 comprises 13 residues. Trimming removed 4 bases at V and 3 bases at J, with 9 bases between. The V gene's germline CDR1 is KGHSH and CDR2 LQKENI. As DNA, the CDR3 is TGTGCCAGCTCACTGTCTCTTAAAGAGACCCAGTACTTC. Amino acid sequence: CASSLSLKETQYF.

This rearrangement joins TRBV5-1 to TRBJ2-7; unclear D gene. V was trimmed by 4 bases and J by 3 bases, leaving 14 bases between them. The CDR3 has 14 amino acids. CDR1 is SGHRS and CDR2 is YFSETQ in the germline V gene. CDR3 nucleotide sequence: TGCGCCAGCAGCACAGACGCTGACCTCTACGAGCAGTACTTC. Translated: CASSTDADLYEQYF. The full variable domain, completed using reference TRBV5-1 and TRBJ2-7, is KAGVTQTPRYLIKTRGQQVTLSCSPISGHRSVSWYQQTPGQGLQFLFEYFSETQRNKGNFPGRFSGRQFSNSRSEMNVSTLELGDSALYLCASSTDADLYEQYFGPGTRLTVT.

The rearrangement links TRBV7-3 to TRBJ1-1; 8 positions match TRBD1. V gave up 4 bases and J gave up 1 base; unmatched junction bases: 2. This CDR3 contains 14 residues. The germline V gene has CDR1 SGHTA and CDR2 FQGTGA. The CDR3 here is CASSSGQGNTEAFF. DNA of the CDR3: TGTGCCAGCAGCTCAGGACAGGGGAACACTGAAGCTTTCTTT.

CDR3 in DNA: TGTGCCAGCAGCTCTACCAATATAGCGACAGGGGATGGCTACACCTTC. This encodes CASSSTNIATGDGYTF. The chain uses TRBV7-8 and TRBJ1-2, with 8 bases fitting TRBD1. The CDR3 is 16 residues long. Germline values: CDR1 SGHVS, CDR2 FQNEAQ. Trimming removed 4 bases from V and 6 bases from J; junction bases left unmatched: 13.

J is TRBJ1-4 and V is TRBV18, with 9 bases fitting TRBD1. V shed 2 bases, J shed 8 bases, and the junction held 9 bases outside the gene matches. The CDR3 covers 16 residues. Germline V lookup: CDR1 KGHSH, CDR2 LQKENI. This CDR3 reads CASSPSLDRGGEKLFF. CDR3 in DNA: TGTGCCAGCTCACCATCTTTGGACAGGGGAGGGGAAAAACTGTTTTTT.

The chain joins TRBV6-1 to TRBJ2-1, with a tentative D call TRBD1 (5 bases). The CDR3 covers 16 residues. V was cut by 3 bases and J by 5 bases, with 17 bases left in between. Looked up from germline, CDR1 is MNHNS and CDR2 is SASEGT. The CDR3 loop reads CASSDQRGAHNNEQFF. The DNA for the CDR3 is TGTGCCAGCAGTGACCAGCGTGGGGCTCATAACAATGAGCAGTTCTTC.

The gene calls are TRBV19 and TRBJ1-5; the match to TRBD1 covers 7 bases. CDR1 and CDR2 from the germline V gene are LNHDA and SQIVND (reference sequence). The CDR3 extends over 19 amino acids. V gave up 6 bases and J gave up 3 bases; unmatched junction bases: 20. CDR3 bases: TGTGCCAGTAGGTTCCGGGACAGCAATCTTGTCCCCTTCAATCAGCCCCAGCATTTT. Residues: CASRFRDSNLVPFNQPQHF. The full variable domain, its missing parts supplied by reference TRBV19 and TRBJ1-5, is DGGITQSPKYLFRKEGQNVTLSCEQNLNHDAMYWYRQDPGQGLRLIYYSQIVNDFQKGDIAEGYSVSREKKESFPLTVTSAQKNPTAFYLCASRFRDSNLVPFNQPQHFGDGTRLSIL.

The chain has TRBV19 and TRBJ2-2; weak D call: TRBD1 (5 bases). This CDR3 region has 14 residues. The germline V gene encodes CDR1 LNHDA and CDR2 SQIVND (reference sequence). Trimming left V 6 bases short and J 1 base short, with 9 bases between. The CDR3 DNA reads as TGTGCCAGTAGACGACAGCTGAACACCGGGGAGCTGTTTTTT. Its protein product is CASRRQLNTGELFF.